Listed below are T cell receptor beta chains from one sample, sequenced in a study of blood T cell repertoires in COVID-19. Profiling relied on immunoSEQ multiplex PCR, and the TCRdb table lists in-frame clones only, not all of them. The profile shows 200,000 to 250,000 clones, about 85% of them singletons. Sequenced input: PBMCs or T cells enriched from blood (not recorded which). These receptors all come from a young man who had recovered from COVID-19. CDR3s include the opening cysteine and the closing phenylalanine or tryptophan. A D gene is named only where the DNA matches it firmly. Only part of the rows carry a size: once, few, many, or a class if the clone is expanded.

j_call: TRBJ2-5; clone_size: -; v_call: TRBV11-3; d_call: -; cdr3_nt: TGTGCCAGCAGCCGCGGGCCACAAGAGACCCAGTACTTC; cdr3_aa: CASSRGPQETQYF
j_call: TRBJ2-7; clone_size: -; v_call: TRBV4-2; d_call: -; cdr3_nt: TGTGCCAGCAGCCAAGATCGGGAGCAGTACTTC; cdr3_aa: CASSQDREQYF
j_call: TRBJ1-1; clone_size: -; v_call: TRBV19; d_call: -; cdr3_nt: TGTGCCAGTACCTTACCGGGACAAGAGGGGTTACCTGAAGCTTTCTTT; cdr3_aa: CASTLPGQEGLPEAFF
j_call: TRBJ1-5; clone_size: -; v_call: TRBV6-5; d_call: -; cdr3_nt: TGTGCCAGCAGGCTGACAATCGCCGGGAGTCAGCCCCAGCATTTT; cdr3_aa: CASRLTIAGSQPQHF
j_call: TRBJ1-2; clone_size: -; v_call: TRBV19; d_call: -; cdr3_nt: TGTGCCAGTATCAACCAGGGGTCGTCCAACTATGGCTACACCTTC; cdr3_aa: CASINQGSSNYGYTF
j_call: TRBJ1-5; clone_size: -; v_call: TRBV6-5; d_call: -; cdr3_nt: TGTGCCAGCAGCTTCGACTGGCAGCCCCAGCATTTT; cdr3_aa: CASSFDWQPQHF
j_call: TRBJ2-3; clone_size: once; v_call: TRBV5-4; d_call: TRBD2; cdr3_nt: TGTGCCAGCAGCTTGTGGGAGGGACCAGATACGCAGTATTTT; cdr3_aa: CASSLWEGPDTQYF
j_call: TRBJ1-4; clone_size: -; v_call: TRBV27; d_call: TRBD1; cdr3_nt: TGTGCCAGCAGTCAGACAGGGCTTGTCGGACGCACTAATGAAAAACTGTTTTTT; cdr3_aa: CASSQTGLVGRTNEKLFF
j_call: TRBJ1-5; clone_size: -; v_call: TRBV3-1/TRBV3-2; d_call: TRBD1; cdr3_nt: TGTGCCAGCAGCCCGGGGGACAGGTCTCAGCCCCAGCATTTT; cdr3_aa: CASSPGDRSQPQHF
j_call: TRBJ2-3; clone_size: -; v_call: TRBV30; d_call: -; cdr3_nt: TGTGCCTGGAGTTTTAACGAGGTAGATACGCAGTATTTT; cdr3_aa: CAWSFNEVDTQYF
j_call: TRBJ1-1; clone_size: -; v_call: TRBV7-9; d_call: TRBD1; cdr3_nt: TGTGCCAGCAGCCCAAATACAGGGGGGTGGACTGAAGCTTTCTTT; cdr3_aa: CASSPNTGGWTEAFF
j_call: TRBJ2-7; clone_size: -; v_call: TRBV7-2; d_call: -; cdr3_nt: TGTGCCAGCAGCTTAGCCTCGGGGCTGGGGGCGACCTACGAGCAGTACTTC; cdr3_aa: CASSLASGLGATYEQYF
j_call: TRBJ2-1; clone_size: -; v_call: TRBV5-1; d_call: -; cdr3_nt: TGCGCCAGCAGCGCGGCTAGCTACTCCTACAATGAGCAGTTCTTC; cdr3_aa: CASSAASYSYNEQFF
j_call: TRBJ1-1; clone_size: -; v_call: TRBV9; d_call: -; cdr3_nt: TGTGCCAGCAGCGGGGGGAGGGAGTTAATGAACACTGAAGCTTTCTTT; cdr3_aa: CASSGGRELMNTEAFF
j_call: TRBJ2-7; clone_size: -; v_call: TRBV30; d_call: -; cdr3_nt: TGTGCCTGGACTCAGGGAATTACCCACGAGCAGTACTTC; cdr3_aa: CAWTQGITHEQYF
j_call: TRBJ2-2; clone_size: -; v_call: TRBV20-1; d_call: -; cdr3_nt: TGCAGTGCCAGGCGCGGGGAGCTGTTTTTT; cdr3_aa: CSARRGELFF
j_call: TRBJ2-2; clone_size: -; v_call: TRBV10-3; d_call: -; cdr3_nt: TGTGCCATCAAGGGGACTTCGAACACCGGGGAGCTGTTTTTT; cdr3_aa: CAIKGTSNTGELFF
j_call: TRBJ2-6; clone_size: -; v_call: TRBV4-1; d_call: -; cdr3_nt: TGCGCCAGCAGCCAAGATAGGGGTAGCAGTCAGGCGGCTGGGGCCAACGTCCTGACTTTC; cdr3_aa: CASSQDRGSSQAAGANVLTF
j_call: TRBJ1-2; clone_size: -; v_call: TRBV7-9; d_call: TRBD1; cdr3_nt: TGTGCCAGCAGCCGACAGGGGGGACAGAATGGCTACACCTTC; cdr3_aa: CASSRQGGQNGYTF
j_call: TRBJ2-4; clone_size: -; v_call: TRBV4-3; d_call: -; cdr3_nt: TGCGCCAGCAGCCGCCAACTGGCGGACATTCAGTACTTC; cdr3_aa: CASSRQLADIQYF
j_call: TRBJ2-3; clone_size: -; v_call: TRBV7-2; d_call: TRBD1; cdr3_nt: TGTGCCAGCAGCTTCACGGGACAGATTCCCACAGATACGCAGTATTTT; cdr3_aa: CASSFTGQIPTDTQYF
j_call: TRBJ1-6; clone_size: -; v_call: TRBV2; d_call: -; cdr3_nt: TGTGCCAGCAGAGGAAACAGCAATTCACCCCTCCACTTT; cdr3_aa: CASRGNSNSPLHF
j_call: TRBJ1-2; clone_size: -; v_call: TRBV27; d_call: TRBD1; cdr3_nt: TGTGCCAGCAGTTTAAGAGCGGACAGGTCGCTCTATGGCTACACCTTC; cdr3_aa: CASSLRADRSLYGYTF
j_call: TRBJ2-2; clone_size: -; v_call: TRBV29-1; d_call: TRBD1; cdr3_nt: TGCAGCGTTATGAGTACAGGGGTGAACGGGGAGCTGTTTTTT; cdr3_aa: CSVMSTGVNGELFF
j_call: TRBJ2-6; clone_size: -; v_call: TRBV5-1; d_call: TRBD2; cdr3_nt: TGCGCCAGCAGCCCGCCGTGGGGAGCGGGAGTGGCTGGGGCCAACGTCCTGACTTTC; cdr3_aa: CASSPPWGAGVAGANVLTF
j_call: TRBJ1-5; clone_size: -; v_call: TRBV4-1; d_call: TRBD1; cdr3_nt: TGCGCCAGCAGCCAAATTATCCGGGACAGGGGACAGCCCCAGCATTTT; cdr3_aa: CASSQIIRDRGQPQHF
j_call: TRBJ1-2; clone_size: -; v_call: TRBV30; d_call: TRBD1; cdr3_nt: TGTGCCTGGAGTTTAGGCAATCTGGACAGGGGATTC; cdr3_aa: CAWSLGNLDRGF
j_call: TRBJ2-2; clone_size: few; v_call: TRBV28; d_call: -; cdr3_nt: TGTGCCAGCAGCCTTGAGTTCGGTCGGGAGCTGTTTTTT; cdr3_aa: CASSLEFGRELFF
j_call: TRBJ2-3; clone_size: -; v_call: TRBV23-1; d_call: -; cdr3_nt: TGCGCCAGCAGTCAAACATCAGATACGCAGTATTTT; cdr3_aa: CASSQTSDTQYF
j_call: TRBJ1-3; clone_size: -; v_call: TRBV6-5; d_call: TRBD1; cdr3_nt: TGTGCCAGCAGAACCCGGACAGGACCTGGAAACACCATATATTTT; cdr3_aa: CASRTRTGPGNTIYF
j_call: TRBJ1-2; clone_size: -; v_call: TRBV19; d_call: -; cdr3_nt: TGTGCCAGTACAGGGAACTATGGCTACACCTTC; cdr3_aa: CASTGNYGYTF
j_call: TRBJ2-1; clone_size: -; v_call: TRBV6-5; d_call: TRBD1; cdr3_nt: TGTGCCAGCAGCGACAGGGAAGGACGGAATGAGCAGTTCTTC; cdr3_aa: CASSDREGRNEQFF
j_call: TRBJ2-6; clone_size: -; v_call: TRBV7-3; d_call: -; cdr3_nt: TGTGCCAGCAGCTTAACGTCGGGCTCTGGGGCCAACGTCCTGACTTTC; cdr3_aa: CASSLTSGSGANVLTF
j_call: TRBJ1-6; clone_size: -; v_call: TRBV6-5; d_call: TRBD1; cdr3_nt: TGTGCCAGTTCTACAGGGGGGTCCTATAATTCACCCCTCCACTTT; cdr3_aa: CASSTGGSYNSPLHF
j_call: TRBJ1-1; clone_size: -; v_call: TRBV9; d_call: TRBD1; cdr3_nt: TGTGCCAGCAGCGTAGTGTGCAGTCCCGGGACAGGGGAGGGTTTCTTT; cdr3_aa: CASSVVCSPGTGEGFF
j_call: TRBJ2-7; clone_size: -; v_call: TRBV27; d_call: TRBD2; cdr3_nt: TGTGCCAGCAGTTTCACTAGCGGGAGGTACGAGCAGTACTTC; cdr3_aa: CASSFTSGRYEQYF
j_call: TRBJ2-1; clone_size: -; v_call: TRBV5-4; d_call: -; cdr3_nt: TGTGCCAGCAGCTTGGATAGCTCCTACAATGAGCAGTTCTTC; cdr3_aa: CASSLDSSYNEQFF
j_call: TRBJ2-2; clone_size: -; v_call: TRBV18; d_call: -; cdr3_nt: TGTGCCAGCCGTCAAAACCTCGGAGATGGGACCGGGGAGCTGTTTTTT; cdr3_aa: CASRQNLGDGTGELFF
j_call: TRBJ2-1; clone_size: -; v_call: TRBV30; d_call: -; cdr3_nt: TGTGCCTGTCGGCGGCCCGGGGACAATGAGCAGTTCTTC; cdr3_aa: CACRRPGDNEQFF
j_call: TRBJ2-1; clone_size: few; v_call: TRBV10-1; d_call: TRBD1; cdr3_nt: TGCGCCAGCAGTGGAGGGTGGGGACAGGGATGGAGTGAGCAGTTCTTC; cdr3_aa: CASSGGWGQGWSEQFF
j_call: TRBJ1-1; clone_size: -; v_call: TRBV5-4; d_call: -; cdr3_nt: TGTGCCAGCAAGGGAGGGAATGATGAAGCTTTCTTT; cdr3_aa: CASKGGNDEAFF
j_call: TRBJ2-5; clone_size: -; v_call: TRBV4-3; d_call: TRBD2; cdr3_nt: TGCGCCAGCAGCCAAGATCCCCCCGTTGCGGGGGTAGAAGAGACCCAGTACTTC; cdr3_aa: CASSQDPPVAGVEETQYF
j_call: TRBJ1-2; clone_size: -; v_call: TRBV28; d_call: TRBD1; cdr3_nt: TGTGCCAGCAGCTTGGGCCAGGGGGTGACCTATGGCTACACCTTC; cdr3_aa: CASSLGQGVTYGYTF
j_call: TRBJ2-1; clone_size: -; v_call: TRBV6-2/TRBV6-3; d_call: -; cdr3_nt: TGTGCCAGCAGTGGGCTTGGGAGCTCCTACAATGAGCAGTTCTTC; cdr3_aa: CASSGLGSSYNEQFF